Described below is a single T cell receptor beta chain sequence and its context. This sample was taken from a study of blood T cell repertoires in COVID-19. Study context: The analysed material was cDNA or gDNA that came from T cells, B-cell-depleted T cells, or PBMCs.

Original handling: Estimation of nucleated cell counts relied on the amplification of reference gene primers. Here immunoSEQ multiplex PCR was the method, and the copy in TCRdb shows in-frame clones only, minus some. V and J calls plus clone size are reproduced from that table; the DNA served to infer D and trimming. In the table there are under 200,000 clones, about 86% of which are singletons. Trimming took 3 bases from V and 2 from J; bases not matched to a gene: 5. Looked up from germline, CDR1 is SGHVS and CDR2 is FQNEAQ. The CDR3 sequence is 16 residues long. The sample consisted of peripheral blood. The receptor's source is a man in his forties or fifties with active or convalescent COVID-19. The genes are TRBV7-8 and TRBJ2-3, with 10 bases aligning to TRBD2. CDR3 protein: CASSLIAGGITDTQYF. The CDR3 region has the DNA TGTGCCAGCAGCTTGATAGCGGGAGGTATCACAGATACGCAGTATTTT.